This T cell receptor beta chain was recovered during a study of early T cells in non-severe SARS-CoV-2 infection. Study-wide context: Chains from this unsorted whole-blood bulk RNA could not be paired.

The CDR3 spans 19 residues. With 2 bases removed from V and 2 bases from J, the gap between germline ends came to 25 bases. Attachment of unique molecular identifiers to individual cDNA molecules was performed. Via MiXCR, TCRdb re-called the 5' RACE reads, giving one row per CDR3 protein. The table records tens of thousands of distinct CDR3 sequences, 10% of them present only once. This clonotype was counted only a few times. The source was whole blood, collected at baseline. This TCR derives from an adult who was a healthcare worker with PCR-confirmed SARS-CoV-2 infection or an uninfected control (not recorded which). The V call is TRBV12-3 or TRBV12-4, the J call TRBJ2-7; D not certain. Written as DNA, the CDR3 is TGTGCCAGCAGTTTATACCCAGCCATCCAGACCGATCGGGCCTACGAGCAGTACTTC. Translation: CASSLYPAIQTDRAYEQYF.